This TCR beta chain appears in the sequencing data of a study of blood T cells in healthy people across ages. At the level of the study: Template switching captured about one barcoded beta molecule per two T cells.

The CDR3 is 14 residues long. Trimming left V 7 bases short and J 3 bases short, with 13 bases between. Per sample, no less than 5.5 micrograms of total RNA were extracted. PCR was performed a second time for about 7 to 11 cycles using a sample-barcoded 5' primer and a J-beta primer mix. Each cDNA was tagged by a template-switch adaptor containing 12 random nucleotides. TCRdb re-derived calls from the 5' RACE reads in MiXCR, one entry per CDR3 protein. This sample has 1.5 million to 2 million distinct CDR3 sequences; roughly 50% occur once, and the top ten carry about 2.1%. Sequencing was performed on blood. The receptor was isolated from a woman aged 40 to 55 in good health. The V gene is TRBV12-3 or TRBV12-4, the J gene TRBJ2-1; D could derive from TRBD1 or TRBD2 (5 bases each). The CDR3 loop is CASTTGTFYNEQFF. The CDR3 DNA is TGTGCCAGCACCACCGGGACCTTCTACAATGAGCAGTTCTTC.